One and the same sample provided the 9 T cell receptor beta chains below, sequenced in a study of cytomegalovirus exposure and HLA in healthy donors. 60 Vbeta and 13 Jbeta primers were used in PCR. The data were produced by immunoSEQ multiplex PCR, yet TCRdb's version contains in-frame clones alone and is incomplete. The sample consists of about 130,000 clones, around 82% of them appearing once. Sequencing was done on a sample of PBMCs. These receptors were collected from a female donor in good health and CMV-seronegative.

The V and J genes are TRBV27 and TRBJ1-1; TRBD1 agrees at 9 bases. J gave up 2 bases and V 3 bases, and 7 bases lay outside the gene matches. This CDR3 contains 16 residues. Germline assignment: CDR1 MNHEY and CDR2 SMNVEV (reference sequence). The CDR3 loop reads CASSLARTGVNTEAFF. The DNA of the CDR3 is TGTGCCAGCAGTTTGGCCCGGACAGGGGTAAACACTGAAGCTTTCTTT.

The rearrangement links TRBV27 to TRBJ2-3, with 10 bases fitting TRBD1. Germline assignment: CDR1 MNHEY and CDR2 SMNVEV (reference sequence). Trimming took 5 bases from V and 1 from J; bases not matched to a gene: 3. This CDR3 contains 15 residues. DNA for the CDR3: TGTGCCAGCAGTACCGGGACAGGGGGCACAGATACGCAGTATTTT. Translated: CASSTGTGGTDTQYF.

This clone was observed once. CDR3 sequence: CASRTDREVNTGELFF. DNA of the CDR3: TGTGCCAGTAGAACCGACAGAGAAGTGAACACCGGGGAGCTGTTTTTT. V usage is TRBV19 and J usage is TRBJ2-2; D might be TRBD1 (5 bases). The ends were cut back, 6 bases at V and 1 base at J, with 15 bases in the middle. Germline CDR1 and CDR2: LNHDA and SQIVND (reference sequence). CDR3 length equals 16 residues.

The V gene is TRBV30, the J gene TRBJ2-4; possibly TRBD1 for D (5 bases). CDR1 GTSNPN and CDR2 SVGIG come from the germline V gene (reference sequence). The V end was cut by 3 bases, the J end by 0 bases, with 15 bases between. The CDR3 consists of 16 residues. CDR3 protein: CAWSPQTVIAKNIQYF. In nucleotides, the CDR3 is TGTGCCTGGAGCCCTCAGACAGTTATAGCCAAAAACATTCAGTACTTC.

V is TRBV6-5 and J is TRBJ1-2; D is unresolved. The germline V gene has CDR1 MNHEY and CDR2 SVGAGI. This CDR3 spans 14 amino acids. V was clipped by 2 bases and J by 0 bases, with 7 bases between them. The CDR3 region has the DNA TGTGCCAGCAGTTACGATAGAGCTAACTATGGCTACACCTTC. Translation gives CASSYDRANYGYTF.

The V gene is TRBV2, the J gene TRBJ2-7; D is ambiguous. The CDR3 spans 13 residues. The germline V gene has CDR1 SNHLY and CDR2 FYNNEI. V was clipped by 8 bases and J by 2 bases, with 13 bases between them. CDR3 sequence (DNA): TGTGCCAGCTGCACAGACCCGCCCTACGAGCAGTACTTC. Amino acids: CASCTDPPYEQYF.

The chain combines TRBV5-1 with TRBJ2-1; D call uncertain. The CDR3 totals 14 residues. Germline V CDR1 and CDR2: SGHRS, YFSETQ. Trimming pared 0 bases from V and 4 bases from J, leaving 8 bases between. As DNA, the CDR3 is TGCGCCAGCAGCTTGGTTGCAGGTTACAATGAGCAGTTCTTC. Its protein product is CASSLVAGYNEQFF.

The gene calls are TRBV6-1 and TRBJ1-2; 8 bases fit TRBD1. CDR3 size: 15 residues. Looked up from germline, CDR1 is MNHNS and CDR2 is SASEGT. The V gene end was trimmed by 0 bases and the J gene end by 8 bases; junction bases not matched to a gene: 8. The CDR3 here is CASSEADRAAIGYTF. CDR3 nucleotide sequence: TGTGCCAGCAGTGAAGCGGACAGGGCGGCTATAGGCTACACCTTC.

The chain is built from TRBV5-6 and TRBJ2-1; 11 positions match TRBD2. The germline V gene encodes CDR1 SGHDT and CDR2 YYEEEE. The trim removed 4 bases at V and 8 bases at J, leaving 8 bases unmatched. The CDR3 is 15 residues long. The CDR3 here is CASSDRLAGPYEQFF. DNA for the CDR3: TGTGCCAGCAGCGACCGACTAGCGGGGCCTTATGAGCAGTTCTTC.